The T cell receptor beta chain under discussion was sequenced for a study of shared clonotypes between healthy human individuals. Sequencing was performed with immunoSEQ multiplex PCR; in TCRdb, only in-frame clones are kept and a portion is missing. This sample has approximately 2,200,000 clones, with about 92% found just once. The CDR3 is 16 residues long. Trimming took 7 bases from V and 3 from J, leaving 19 bases between them. Germline V gene data show CDR1 as MNHEY and CDR2 as SMNVEV (reference sequence). Naive CD8 isolation took CD45RO-negative cells positively selected for CCR7 and excluded terminally differentiated effector memory CD45RA+ cells.

The sample consisted of naive CD8+ T cells from PBMCs. The rearrangement uses TRBV27 and TRBJ2-1; a possible D gene is TRBD2 (6 bases). The TCR sequence derives from a young man in good health. Some clones in this sample may be carry-over from other donors' samples. The CDR3 bases are TGTGCCAGCAACCAACGGCCCGGGGGTTTCTACAATGAGCAGTTCTTC. It yields the protein CASNQRPGGFYNEQFF.